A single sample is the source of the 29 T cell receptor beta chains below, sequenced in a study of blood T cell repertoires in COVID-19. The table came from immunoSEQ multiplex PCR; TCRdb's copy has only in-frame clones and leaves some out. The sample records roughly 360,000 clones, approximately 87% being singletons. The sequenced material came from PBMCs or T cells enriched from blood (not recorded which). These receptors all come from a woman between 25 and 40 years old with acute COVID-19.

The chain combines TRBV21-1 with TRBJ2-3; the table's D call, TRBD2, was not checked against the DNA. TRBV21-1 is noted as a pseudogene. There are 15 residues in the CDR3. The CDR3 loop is CASSKTAGKLHTQYF. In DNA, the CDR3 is TGTGCCAGCAGCAAAACCGCGGGGAAATTGCATACGCAGTATTTT.

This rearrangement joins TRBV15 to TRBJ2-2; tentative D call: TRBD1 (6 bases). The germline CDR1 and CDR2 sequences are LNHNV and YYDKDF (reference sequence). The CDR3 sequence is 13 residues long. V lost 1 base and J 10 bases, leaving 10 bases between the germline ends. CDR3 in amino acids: CATSRGSGEELFF. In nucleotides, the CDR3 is TGTGCCACCAGCAGAGGGTCAGGGGAGGAGCTGTTTTTT.

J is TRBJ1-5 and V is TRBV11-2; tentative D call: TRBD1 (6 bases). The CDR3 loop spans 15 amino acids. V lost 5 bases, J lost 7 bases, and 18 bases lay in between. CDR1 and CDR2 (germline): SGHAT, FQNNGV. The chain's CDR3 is CASSPSGKGVQPQHF. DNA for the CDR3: TGTGCCAGCAGCCCCTCAGGGAAGGGGGTCCAGCCCCAGCATTTT.

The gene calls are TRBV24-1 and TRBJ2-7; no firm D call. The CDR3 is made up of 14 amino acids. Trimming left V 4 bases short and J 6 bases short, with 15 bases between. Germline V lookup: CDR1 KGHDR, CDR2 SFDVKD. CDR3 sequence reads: CATSEATANAEQYF. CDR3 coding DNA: TGTGCCACCAGTGAAGCCACAGCCAACGCCGAGCAGTACTTC.

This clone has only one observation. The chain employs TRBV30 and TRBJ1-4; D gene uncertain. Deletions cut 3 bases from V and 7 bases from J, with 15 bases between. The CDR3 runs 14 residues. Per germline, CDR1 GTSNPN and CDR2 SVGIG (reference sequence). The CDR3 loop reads CAWRREVRGEKLFF. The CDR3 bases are TGTGCCTGGAGGAGGGAGGTGAGAGGTGAAAAACTGTTTTTT.

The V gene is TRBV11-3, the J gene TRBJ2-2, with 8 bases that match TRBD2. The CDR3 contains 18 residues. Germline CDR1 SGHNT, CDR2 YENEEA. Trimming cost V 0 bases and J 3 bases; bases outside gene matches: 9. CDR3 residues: CASSLDYQRGPYTGELFF. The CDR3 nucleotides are TGTGCCAGCAGCTTAGATTACCAGCGGGGGCCATACACCGGGGAGCTGTTTTTT.

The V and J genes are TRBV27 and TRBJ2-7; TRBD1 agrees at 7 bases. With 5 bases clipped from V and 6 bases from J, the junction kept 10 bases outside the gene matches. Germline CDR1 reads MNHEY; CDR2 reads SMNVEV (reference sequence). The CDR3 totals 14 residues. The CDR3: CASSTTLQGSEQYF. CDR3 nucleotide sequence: TGTGCCAGCAGTACGACCTTACAGGGGAGCGAGCAGTACTTC.

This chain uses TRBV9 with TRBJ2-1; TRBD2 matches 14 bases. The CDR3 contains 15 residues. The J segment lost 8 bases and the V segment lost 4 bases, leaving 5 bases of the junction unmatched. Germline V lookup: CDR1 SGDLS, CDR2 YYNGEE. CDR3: CASSPGTSGGHEQFF. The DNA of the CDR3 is TGTGCCAGCAGCCCTGGGACTAGCGGGGGCCATGAGCAGTTCTTC.

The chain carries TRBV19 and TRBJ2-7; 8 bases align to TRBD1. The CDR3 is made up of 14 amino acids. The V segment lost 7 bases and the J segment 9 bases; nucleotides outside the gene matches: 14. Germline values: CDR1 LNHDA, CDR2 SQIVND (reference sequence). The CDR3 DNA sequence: TGTGCCAGTAATTCGCCGGGACAGGACCGTGCGCAGTACTTC. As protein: CASNSPGQDRAQYF. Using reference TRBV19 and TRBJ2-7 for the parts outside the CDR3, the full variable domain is DGGITQSPKYLFRKEGQNVTLSCEQNLNHDAMYWYRQDPGQGLRLIYYSQIVNDFQKGDIAEGYSVSREKKESFPLTVTSAQKNPTAFYLCASNSPGQDRAQYFGPGTRLTVT.

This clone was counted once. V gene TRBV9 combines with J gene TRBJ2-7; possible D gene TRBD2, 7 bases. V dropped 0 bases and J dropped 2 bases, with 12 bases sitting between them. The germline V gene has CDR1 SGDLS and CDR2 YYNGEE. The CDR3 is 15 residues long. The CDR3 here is CASSVGGEGAYEQYF. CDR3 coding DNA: TGTGCCAGCAGCGTAGGAGGGGAGGGGGCCTACGAGCAGTACTTC.

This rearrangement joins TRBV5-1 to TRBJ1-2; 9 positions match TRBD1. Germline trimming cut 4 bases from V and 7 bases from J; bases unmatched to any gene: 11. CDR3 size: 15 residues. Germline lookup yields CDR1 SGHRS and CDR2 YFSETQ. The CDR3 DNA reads TGCGCCAGCAGCCGAAACCGGGACAGGGAATTTGGCTACACCTTC. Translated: CASSRNRDREFGYTF.

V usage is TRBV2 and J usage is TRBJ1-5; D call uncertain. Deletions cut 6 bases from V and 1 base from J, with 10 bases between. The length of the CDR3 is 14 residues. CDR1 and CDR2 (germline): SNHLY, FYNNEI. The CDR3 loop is CASSEEVSNQPQHF. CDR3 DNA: TGTGCCAGCAGCGAGGAAGTAAGCAATCAGCCCCAGCATTTT. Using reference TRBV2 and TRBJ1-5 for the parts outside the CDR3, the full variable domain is EPEVTQTPSHQVTQMGQEVILRCVPISNHLYFYWYRQILGQKVEFLVSFYNNEISEKSEIFDDQFSVERPDGSNFTLKIRSTKLEDSAMYFCASSEEVSNQPQHFGDGTRLSIL.

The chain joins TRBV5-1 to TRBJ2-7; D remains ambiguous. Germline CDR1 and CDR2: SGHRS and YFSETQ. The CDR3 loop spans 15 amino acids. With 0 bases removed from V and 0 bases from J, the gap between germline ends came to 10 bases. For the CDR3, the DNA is TGCGCCAGCAGCTTGGCCGCGACACCCTCCTACGAGCAGTACTTC. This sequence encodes CASSLAATPSYEQYF.

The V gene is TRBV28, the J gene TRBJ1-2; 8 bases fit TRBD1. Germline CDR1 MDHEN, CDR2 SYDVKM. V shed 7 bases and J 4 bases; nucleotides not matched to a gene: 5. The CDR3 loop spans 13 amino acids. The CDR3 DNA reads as TGTGCCAGCACCCTGCAGGGGGCCTATGGCTACACCTTC. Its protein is CASTLQGAYGYTF.

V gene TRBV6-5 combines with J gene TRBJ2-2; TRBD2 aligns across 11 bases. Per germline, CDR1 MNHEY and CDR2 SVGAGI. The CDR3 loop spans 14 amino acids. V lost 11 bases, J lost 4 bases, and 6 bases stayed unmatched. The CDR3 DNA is TGTGCCGCGTGCCTAGCGGGGGGCACCGGGGAGCTGTTTTTT. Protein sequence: CAACLAGGTGELFF.

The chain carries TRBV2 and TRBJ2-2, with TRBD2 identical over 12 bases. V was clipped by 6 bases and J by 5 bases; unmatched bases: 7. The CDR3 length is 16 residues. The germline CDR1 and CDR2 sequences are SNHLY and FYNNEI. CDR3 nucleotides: TGTGCCAGCAGCTATCTAGCGGGGGGGCCGACCGGGGAGCTGTTTTTT. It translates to CASSYLAGGPTGELFF.

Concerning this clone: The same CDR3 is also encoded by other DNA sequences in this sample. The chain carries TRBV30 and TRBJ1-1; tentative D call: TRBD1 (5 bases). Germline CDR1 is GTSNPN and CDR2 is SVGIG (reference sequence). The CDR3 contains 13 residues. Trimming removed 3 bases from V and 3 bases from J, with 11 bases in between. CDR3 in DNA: TGTGCCTGGAGGGGGGGTGGTCACACTGAAGCTTTCTTT. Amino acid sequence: CAWRGGGHTEAFF.

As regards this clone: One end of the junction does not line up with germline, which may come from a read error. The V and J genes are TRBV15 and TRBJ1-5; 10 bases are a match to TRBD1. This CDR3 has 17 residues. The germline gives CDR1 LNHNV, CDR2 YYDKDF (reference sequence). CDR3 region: CATSGEDRGKRDQPQHF. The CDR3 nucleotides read TGTGCCACCAGCGGAGAGGACAGGGGGAAACGAGATCAGCCCCAGCATTTT.

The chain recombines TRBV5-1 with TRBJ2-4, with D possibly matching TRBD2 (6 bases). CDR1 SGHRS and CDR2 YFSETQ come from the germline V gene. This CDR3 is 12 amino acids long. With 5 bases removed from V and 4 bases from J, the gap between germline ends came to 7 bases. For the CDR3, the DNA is TGCGCCAGCAGTGGAGGGAAAAACATTCAGTACTTC. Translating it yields CASSGGKNIQYF. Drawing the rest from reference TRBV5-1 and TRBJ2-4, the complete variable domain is KAGVTQTPRYLIKTRGQQVTLSCSPISGHRSVSWYQQTPGQGLQFLFEYFSETQRNKGNFPGRFSGRQFSNSRSEMNVSTLELGDSALYLCASSGGKNIQYFGAGTRLSVL.

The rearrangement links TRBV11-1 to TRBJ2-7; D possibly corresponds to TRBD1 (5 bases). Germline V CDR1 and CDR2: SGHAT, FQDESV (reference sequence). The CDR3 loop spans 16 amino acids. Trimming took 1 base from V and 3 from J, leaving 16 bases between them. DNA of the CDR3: TGTGCCAGCAGCTTAGGGCCGACAGCTGAAGGCTACGAGCAGTACTTC. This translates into CASSLGPTAEGYEQYF.

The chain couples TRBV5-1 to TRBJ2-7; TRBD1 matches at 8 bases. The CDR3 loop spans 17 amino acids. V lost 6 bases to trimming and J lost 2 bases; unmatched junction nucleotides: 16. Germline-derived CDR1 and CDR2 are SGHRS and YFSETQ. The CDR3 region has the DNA TGCGCCAGCATCCCAGGACCCGGACAGGGCATGACCTACGAGCAGTACTTC. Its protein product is CASIPGPGQGMTYEQYF.

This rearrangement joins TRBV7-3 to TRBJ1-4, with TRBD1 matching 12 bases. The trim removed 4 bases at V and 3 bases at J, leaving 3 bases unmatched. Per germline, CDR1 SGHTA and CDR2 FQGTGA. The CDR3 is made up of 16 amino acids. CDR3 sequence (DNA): TGTGCCAGCAGCTGGGGACAGGGGGCAGCTAATGAAAAACTGTTTTTT. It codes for CASSWGQGAANEKLFF.

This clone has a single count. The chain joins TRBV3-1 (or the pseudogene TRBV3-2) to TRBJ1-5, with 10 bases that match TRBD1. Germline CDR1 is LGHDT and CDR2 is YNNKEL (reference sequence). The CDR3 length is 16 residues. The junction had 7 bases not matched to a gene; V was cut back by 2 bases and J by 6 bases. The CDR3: CASSQRSTGGSQPQHF. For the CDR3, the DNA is TGTGCCAGCAGCCAAAGATCGACAGGGGGCTCTCAGCCCCAGCATTTT.

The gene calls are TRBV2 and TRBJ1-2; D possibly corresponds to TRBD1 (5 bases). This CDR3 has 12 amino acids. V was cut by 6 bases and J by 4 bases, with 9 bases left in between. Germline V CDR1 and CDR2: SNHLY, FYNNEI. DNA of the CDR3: TGTGCCAGCAGGCAGGGTAGCTATGGCTACACCTTC. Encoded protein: CASRQGSYGYTF.

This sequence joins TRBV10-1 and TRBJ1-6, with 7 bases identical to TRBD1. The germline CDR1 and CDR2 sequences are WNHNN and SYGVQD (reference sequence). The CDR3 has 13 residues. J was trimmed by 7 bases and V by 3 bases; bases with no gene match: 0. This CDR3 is CASSDRGNSPLHF. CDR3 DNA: TGCGCCAGCAGTGACAGGGGGAATTCACCCCTCCACTTT.

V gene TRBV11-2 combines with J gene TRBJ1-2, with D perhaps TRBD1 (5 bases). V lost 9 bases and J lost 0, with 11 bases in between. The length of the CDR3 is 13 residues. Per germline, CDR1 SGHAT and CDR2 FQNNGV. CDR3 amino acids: CASKRGTNYGYTF. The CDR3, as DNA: TGTGCCAGTAAACGGGGGACTAACTATGGCTACACCTTC.

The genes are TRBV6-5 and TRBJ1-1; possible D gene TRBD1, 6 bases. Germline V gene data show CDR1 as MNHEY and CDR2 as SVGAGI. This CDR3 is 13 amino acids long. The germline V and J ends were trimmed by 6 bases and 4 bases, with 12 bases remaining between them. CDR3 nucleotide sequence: TGTGCCAGCAGACAAACAGGGTCCACTGAAGCTTTCTTT. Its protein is CASRQTGSTEAFF.

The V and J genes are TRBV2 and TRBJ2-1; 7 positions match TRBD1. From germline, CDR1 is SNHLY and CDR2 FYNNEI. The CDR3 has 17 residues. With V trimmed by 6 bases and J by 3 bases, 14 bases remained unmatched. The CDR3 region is CASRPVPRDRVYNEQFF. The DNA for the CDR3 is TGTGCCAGCAGGCCAGTACCCCGGGACAGAGTCTACAATGAGCAGTTCTTC. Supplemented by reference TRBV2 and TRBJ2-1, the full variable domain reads EPEVTQTPSHQVTQMGQEVILRCVPISNHLYFYWYRQILGQKVEFLVSFYNNEISEKSEIFDDQFSVERPDGSNFTLKIRSTKLEDSAMYFCASRPVPRDRVYNEQFFGPGTRLTVL.

The DNA of the CDR3 is TGTGCCAGCAGCATCGGACAGGGAGCGGCTAGCAATCAGCCCCAGCATTTT. It specifies CASSIGQGAASNQPQHF. V usage is TRBV6-2 or TRBV6-3 and J usage is TRBJ1-5; TRBD1 agrees at 8 bases. Per germline, CDR1 MNHEY and CDR2 SVGEGT. Trimming took 6 bases from V and 0 from J; bases not matched to a gene: 10. This CDR3 comprises 17 residues.